This paragraph covers one TCR beta chain sequence. These data originate in a study of T cells after somatic rescue of genetic block. The assay was immunoSEQ multiplex PCR, and TCRdb's table has in-frame clones only and misses some. The sample gives about 88,000 clones, around 89% of which show up once; more than 1.5% is in the top ten. The CDR3 runs to 12 residues. Trimming took off 3 bases at V and 2 bases at J, with 3 bases between the two ends. CDR1 and CDR2 from the germline V gene are SGHNT and YENEEA. The rearrangement uses TRBV11-3 and TRBJ2-3; no reliable D call. The specimen was peripheral blood mononuclear cells (PBMCs). This clonotype originated in a woman aged 18-29 years. DNA of the CDR3: TGTGCCAGCAGCTTCAACACAGATACGCAGTATTTT. Translated: CASSFNTDTQYF.